This record looks at one T cell receptor beta chain sequence and its context. The source of the sample is a study of blood T cell repertoires in COVID-19. Background on the study: T cells, B-cell-depleted T cells, or PBMCs provided the cDNA or gDNA that served as material.

Per the study methods: Using reference gene primer amplification, nucleated cell counts were estimated. The table came from immunoSEQ multiplex PCR; TCRdb's copy has only in-frame clones and leaves some out. Clonal size and the V and J genes are those of that table, whereas D and trimming came from the DNA. The repertoire holds under 400,000 clones, with approximately 87% as singletons. The sequenced material came from PBMCs or T cells enriched from blood (not recorded which). This TCR derives from a man between 35 and 55 years old in a cohort exposed to, infected with or recovered from COVID-19 (not recorded which).

CDR3 protein: CATSDTGTGGSNEQFF. CDR3 sequence (DNA): TGTGCCACCAGTGACACCGGGACAGGGGGGTCCAATGAGCAGTTCTTC. The chain has TRBV24-1 and TRBJ2-1; 11 nucleotides agree with TRBD1. Trimming removed 4 bases from V and 6 bases from J; junction bases left unmatched: 7. The CDR3 is 16 amino acids. Germline values: CDR1 KGHDR, CDR2 SFDVKD.